This T cell receptor beta chain was sequenced during a study of blood T cells in healthy people across ages (dated by TCRdb to between 2014 and 2017). Regarding the research as a whole: In model experiments, roughly one uniquely barcoded TCR beta cDNA molecule per two T cells was captured by template switching. Age-related changes in TCR beta repertoire diversity were measured in the study by deep sequencing normalized with unique cDNA molecular identifiers. The donors were split into four age groups: young (average around 16 years), middle-aged (about 40), aged (approximately 60) and long-lived (roughly 77). For two donors (one aged 18 to 30 and one aged 80 or older), the study analyzed two additional independent replicas of 1 million unique cDNA reads from the same blood draw.

The method behind the library was 5' RACE. TCRdb shows the sequencer as Illumina HiSeq 2500. A second about 7 to 12 cycle PCR used a sample-barcoded 5' primer and a J-beta primer mix. A unique molecular identifier was introduced onto each TCR beta cDNA molecule by a template-switch 5' adaptor carrying 12 random nucleotides. Each sample yielded at least 3 million CDR3-containing paired-end reads. First-strand cDNA was synthesized from all RNA with the Mint cDNA synthesis kit, primed by a TRBC-specific oligonucleotide. Following uracil-DNA glycosylase treatment, all cDNA underwent a first 18-cycle PCR with the universal primers M1SS and BC2_uni_R. The study's own analysis went as follows. Normalization of each sample was performed by random selection of 1 million high-quality reads, each carrying a distinct molecular identifier. Instead of being binned into consensus sequences, reads with shared molecular identifiers were discarded. CDR3 identification, clonotype clustering and error correction used MiTCR with a Q25 quality threshold and the strictest error-elimination algorithm. A nonparametric unseen species model using Euler transformation provided a lower-bound estimate of total TCR beta diversity. TCRdb took the public reads, trimmed them with fastp at Q25, ran MiXCR for clone calling and kept in-frame beta chains. Rows with one shared CDR3 protein collapse into an entry with the most common genes and DNA. TCRdb assigned the V and J calls; the authors' analysis was not used. This sample lists over a million distinct CDR3 sequences; about 23% were detected once. The ten most abundant clones make up approximately 0.71% of the sample.

Broader findings and caveats from the paper: Bulk unsorted PBMC profiling prevented conclusive comparison of naive and antigen-experienced compartments. Estimates of total diversity based on one million sequenced T cells were considered lower bounds and underestimates. Because the CMV infection status of the donors was unknown, age-related changes in expanded clonotypes may potentially have been confounded. As age increased, observed TCR beta diversity per million T cells dropped in a roughly linear way, and a significant reduction was already evident by age about 40. The long-lived group showed more naive CD4+ T cells, fewer expanded clones and increased TCR diversity than the aged group, suggesting age selection. Observed TCR beta diversity correlated strongly with the percentage of naive T cells measured by flow cytometry.

This clonotype came up a few times. Its antigen remains undetermined. Per-base qualities were not stored, and no clone one base away is much larger. Donors were a few dozen systemically healthy Caucasian individuals from Russia aged roughly 6 to 100 years. Each donor gave about 10 milliliters of peripheral blood, drawn into EDTA-treated Vacutainer tubes. PBMCs were isolated by Ficoll-Paque density-gradient centrifugation, with at least 6 million obtained per sample. Trizol reagent was used to extract total RNA from PBMCs, with at least 6 micrograms per sample. The percentages of naive CD45RAhigh/CD27high T cells were determined by flow cytometry on a PBMC aliquot from every donor. Trimming takes 4 bases from V and 5 bases from J, and the germline ends sit 11 bases apart. Including cysteine and phenylalanine, the CDR3 has 12 amino acids. The sequence is cut down to CDR3 DNA, 36 bases in frame from base 1. Based on the germline V gene, the CDR1 and CDR2 sequences are SQVTM and ANQGSEA.

These records were also assigned to another study, of T cells of mothers and their children. Per that second paper: Nine systemically healthy Caucasian individuals served as donors, namely three mothers together with their six children. cDNA synthesis used all of the extracted RNA, with roughly 1.5 ug of RNA in each 15 ul reaction. In the second PCR, the M1S primer added sample barcodes and 2-4 random nucleotides. Over 10 million TCR beta CDR3 reads came from each mother, compared with around 3 million reads from each child. TCR recombination output is similarly shaped by thymic selection in related and unrelated pairs, with a minor effect exerted by inherited differences. Related mother-child pairs always showed normalized repertoire overlap that was slightly higher than in unrelated mother-child pairs, though the difference was never significant. With a sensitivity of 90 to 100 clones per million clonotypes, no persistent microchimeric T cell clones were detected. In the study, deep NGS was used to compare the TCR beta repertoires of mothers and children, and features distinguishing related mother-child pairs from unrelated individuals were sought. The mean age was roughly 40 +/- 4 years for the mothers and about 12 +/- 4 years for the children. After adapter ligation was performed with NEBNext reagents, the libraries were sequenced on an Illumina HiSeq 2000 with 100+100 nt paired-end reads. To prevent cross-contamination, the mother and child libraries were prepared a month apart and were sequenced in separate runs. For each donor, somewhere between roughly 500,000 and 2,300,000 distinct TCR beta clonotypes were identified. Naive TCR beta clonotypes were estimated from low-frequency clonotypes matched to each donor's FACS-determined naive share, without sorting.

The V and J genes are TRBV29-1 and TRBJ2-5; the D gene assignment is perhaps TRBD1 or TRBD2, with each matching 5 bases. The specimen was blood. The sequence came from a girl aged 2-10 years in good health. The DNA reads TGCAGCGTTGGGGGGTTGTGGGAGACCCAGTACTTC. It specifies CSVGGLWETQYF.